These T cell receptor beta chains were read from a single sample in a study of T-cell memory formation after mild COVID-19. TCRdb ran MiXCR on the 5' RACE reads and lists one entry per CDR3 protein. The table records some 65,000 distinct CDR3 sequences, around 15% of them present only once. The sequenced material came from PBMCs or a T cell subset sorted from them (not recorded which). The receptor source for this set is an adult woman who had mild COVID-19 (a few samples of this study predate the infection). Cell type and time point are not known. CDR3s include the opening cysteine and the closing phenylalanine or tryptophan. Each record gives: CDR3 protein, CDR3 DNA, clone size, V gene, D gene, J gene. D genes are given only for firm matches. Rows give clone size only sometimes, using once, few, many, or a class for an expanded clone.

CASSVAPGADTGELFF TGTGCCAGCAGCGTAGCTCCGGGGGCGGACACCGGGGAGCTGTTTTTT few TRBV9 . TRBJ2-2
CASSAPLNTEAFF TGTGCCAGCAGCGCCCCCTTGAACACTGAAGCTTTCTTT . TRBV7-9 . TRBJ1-1
CASSLTGGPADTQYF TGTGCCAGCAGTTTAACCGGGGGGCCCGCAGATACGCAGTATTTT few TRBV5-6 . TRBJ2-3
CASSPDYEQYF TGTGCCAGCAGCCCCGACTACGAGCAGTACTTC . TRBV7-9 . TRBJ2-7
CASTVGGNEQFF TGTGCCAGCACGGTCGGGGGCAATGAGCAGTTCTTC . TRBV27 . TRBJ2-1
CASSTPTGTSNEKLFF TGTGCTTCTAGTACGCCCACAGGGACTTCCAATGAAAAACTGTTTTTT . TRBV19 . TRBJ1-4
CASSQLLGEGETQYF TGCGCCAGCAGCCAGCTCCTTGGGGAGGGAGAGACCCAGTACTTC few TRBV4-3 TRBD2 TRBJ2-5
CATLRNTAGYEQYF TGTGCCACCTTAAGGAACACGGCGGGCTACGAGCAGTACTTC . TRBV10-3 . TRBJ2-7
CASRAGNTEAFF TGTGCCAGCAGGGCCGGGAACACTGAAGCTTTCTTT . TRBV6-5 . TRBJ1-1
CASSQEFSGSYNEQFF TGTGCCAGCAGCCAAGAGTTTAGCGGGTCCTACAATGAGCAGTTCTTC . TRBV4-2 TRBD2 TRBJ2-1
CASGQGFQPQHF TGTGCCAGCGGACAGGGTTTTCAGCCCCAGCATTTT few TRBV25-1 TRBD1 TRBJ1-5
CASSIGTGTGEQYF TGTGCCAGCAGCATCGGGACAGGGACGGGGGAGCAGTACTTC few TRBV7-9 TRBD1 TRBJ2-7
CSATNRNTGELFF TGCAGTGCTACGAACAGAAACACCGGGGAGCTGTTTTTT . TRBV20-1 . TRBJ2-2
CASSPYSGTGSSYNEQFF TGTGCCAGCAGCCCCTACTCCGGGACAGGGAGCTCCTACAATGAGCAGTTCTTC . TRBV7-6 TRBD1 TRBJ2-1
CASSYSPNPPPGQSSYGYTF TGTGCCAGCAGTTACTCACCAAATCCCCCACCGGGACAGAGCTCCTATGGCTACACCTTC . TRBV6-6 TRBD1 TRBJ1-2
CASSSSGTYYEQYF TGTGCCAGCAGCTCCTCCGGGACGTACTACGAGCAGTACTTC . TRBV7-6 . TRBJ2-7
CASSRPSGSSYNEQFF TGTGCCAGCAGTCGACCTAGCGGGAGTTCCTACAATGAGCAGTTCTTC few TRBV12-3/TRBV12-4 TRBD2 TRBJ2-1
CASSQSGHFNYGYTF TGCGCCAGCAGCCAATCTGGGCACTTTAACTATGGCTACACCTTC few TRBV4-3 . TRBJ1-2
CASSSNRGSGNTIYF TGTGCCAGCAGCTCCAACAGGGGCTCTGGAAACACCATATATTTT few TRBV7-7 TRBD1 TRBJ1-3
CSVEFRGENIQYF TGCAGCGTTGAATTTCGGGGAGAAAACATTCAGTACTTC many TRBV29-1 . TRBJ2-4
CASSSRDRQYNEQFF TGTGCCAGCAGCTCCCGGGACAGGCAATACAATGAGCAGTTCTTC . TRBV11-3 TRBD1 TRBJ2-1
CASSRDRGEQYF TGTGCCAGCAGTAGGGACCGGGGCGAGCAGTACTTC few TRBV6-2/TRBV6-3 . TRBJ2-7
CASSSGLAGPTDTQYF TGTGCCAGCAGCTCGGGACTAGCGGGACCCACAGATACGCAGTATTTT . TRBV7-3 TRBD2 TRBJ2-3
CASSWGLAGGMGPNEQFF TGTGCCAGCAGCTGGGGACTAGCGGGTGGGATGGGACCTAATGAGCAGTTCTTC many TRBV7-9 TRBD2 TRBJ2-1
CASSLFVFGPAISYEQYF . . TRBV28 . TRBJ2-7
CAAHPGAGPHEQYF TGTGCCGCCCACCCGGGGGCAGGACCGCACGAGCAGTACTTC once TRBV7-9 . TRBJ2-7
CASTPVTRVNSYNSPLHF TGTGCCAGCACCCCGGTGACAAGGGTAAACTCCTATAATTCACCCCTCCACTTT . TRBV2 . TRBJ1-6
CSARDGSGRPDTQYF TGCAGTGCTAGAGATGGGAGCGGGAGGCCAGATACGCAGTATTTT . TRBV20-1 TRBD2 TRBJ2-3
CSAREERQVTSYEQYF TGCAGTGCTAGAGAAGAGAGACAGGTGACGAGCTACGAGCAGTACTTC . TRBV20-1 . TRBJ2-7
CASSVGSEVRNEQFF TGTGCCAGCAGCGTAGGCTCCGAGGTCCGCAATGAGCAGTTCTTC . TRBV9 . TRBJ2-1
CASSPYVAPGGNEQFF TGTGCCAGCAGTCCCTATGTGGCCCCGGGGGGGAATGAGCAGTTCTTC . TRBV27 TRBD2 TRBJ2-1
CASRQGQSTDTQYF TGTGCCAGCAGGCAGGGACAGAGCACAGATACGCAGTATTTT few TRBV2 TRBD1 TRBJ2-3
CASSLPNTYEQYF TGTGCCAGCAGCTTACCAAACACCTACGAGCAGTACTTC . TRBV7-9 . TRBJ2-7
CASSSLGWGRDYEQYF TGTGCCAGCAGCTCTCTGGGATGGGGGAGGGACTACGAGCAGTACTTC many TRBV7-2 TRBD2 TRBJ2-7
CASGDNAYEQYF TGTGCCAGTGGGGACAATGCCTACGAGCAGTACTTC . TRBV6-5 . TRBJ2-7
CASSHGGWSTDTQYF TGTGCCAGCAGTCACGGAGGGTGGAGCACAGATACGCAGTATTTT many TRBV11-2 . TRBJ2-3
CASSPALLAGGRDEQFF TGTGCCAGCAGTCCCGCCCTCTTAGCGGGAGGGAGGGATGAGCAGTTCTTC few TRBV5-5 TRBD2 TRBJ2-1
CASSSRWTGYGYTF TGTGCCAGCAGTAGCAGATGGACAGGGTATGGCTACACCTTC few TRBV12-3/TRBV12-4 TRBD1 TRBJ1-2
CASSRVSGRTDTQYF TGTGCCAGCAGCAGGGTTAGCGGGCGCACAGATACGCAGTATTTT few TRBV27 TRBD2 TRBJ2-3
CASSIGNSRWEQYF TGTGCCAGCAGCATTGGGAATAGTCGTTGGGAGCAGTACTTC . TRBV5-4 . TRBJ2-7
CASSIAGTVYETQYF TGTGCCAGTAGTATTGCCGGGACAGTCTACGAGACCCAGTACTTC few TRBV19 TRBD1 TRBJ2-5
CASSEHGAPVDTGELFF TGTGCCAGCAGTGAACACGGCGCGCCAGTTGACACCGGGGAGCTGTTTTTT few TRBV2 . TRBJ2-2
CASSKELFSTDTQYF TGTGCCAGCAGTAAAGAGCTTTTTAGCACAGATACGCAGTATTTT . TRBV6-5 . TRBJ2-3
CAWSVNYEQYF TGTGCCTGGAGTGTCAACTACGAGCAGTACTTC . TRBV30 . TRBJ2-7
CASSLGLSSGSSYEQYF TGTGCCAGCAGCTTGGGCCTTTCTAGCGGGAGCTCCTACGAGCAGTACTTC few TRBV5-6 TRBD2 TRBJ2-7
CASSGTPTDTQYF TGTGCCAGCAGCGGGACCCCTACAGATACGCAGTATTTT . TRBV7-7 . TRBJ2-3
CSVGLTGQGAEETQYF TGCAGCGTTGGGTTGACCGGACAGGGGGCGGAGGAGACCCAGTACTTC . TRBV29-1 TRBD1 TRBJ2-5
CSAEDWTGSYEQYF TGCAGTGCTGAAGACTGGACAGGGAGCTACGAGCAGTACTTC medium-sized TRBV20-1 TRBD1 TRBJ2-7
CSAPPYGSVYNEQFF TGCAGTGCCCCGCCCTATGGCTCGGTCTACAATGAGCAGTTCTTC . TRBV20-1 . TRBJ2-1
CASTYLAGVLSSYNEQFF TGTGCCAGCACCTACTTAGCGGGAGTTCTGAGCTCCTACAATGAGCAGTTCTTC few TRBV28 TRBD2 TRBJ2-1
CSARDAWQGNEQYF TGCAGTGCTAGAGATGCGTGGCAGGGTAACGAGCAGTACTTC . TRBV20-1 . TRBJ2-7
CITDRGLYGYTF TGCATCACGGACAGGGGGCTGTATGGCTACACCTTC few TRBV20-1 TRBD1 TRBJ1-2
CSARDGLLYEQYF TGCAGTGCGCGGGACGGCCTCCTCTACGAGCAGTACTTC few TRBV20-1 . TRBJ2-7
CASSSDSAGDEQFF TGTGCCAGCAGCTCGGATTCGGCAGGTGATGAGCAGTTCTTC few TRBV11-2 . TRBJ2-1
CASSLGGGNTEAFF TGTGCCAGCAGCTTAGGCGGTGGGAACACTGAAGCTTTCTTT few TRBV7-8 . TRBJ1-1
CASSSGASYNEQFF TGTGCCAGCAGCTCCGGGGCCAGCTACAATGAGCAGTTCTTC few TRBV7-9 . TRBJ2-1
CASSLGDSSYEQYF TGTGCCAGCAGCTTGGGGGATTCCTCCTACGAGCAGTACTTC . TRBV5-6 . TRBJ2-7
CASSPPLWAAGGNTQYF TGTGCCAGCAGCCCCCCTCTTTGGGCGGCGGGAGGAAATACGCAGTATTTT few TRBV7-2 TRBD2 TRBJ2-3
CASSEGAEQFF TGTGCCAGCAGTGAGGGGGCCGAGCAGTTCTTC . TRBV12-3/TRBV12-4 TRBD1 TRBJ2-1